This TCR beta chain derives from a study of vaccination and CD4 T cells after COVID-19. Study summary: The cells were exposed to overlapping spike peptides originating from SARS-CoV-2, HCoV-NL63, HCoV-OC43 and HCoV-229E for stimulation.

Trimming removed 4 bases from V and 4 bases from J, with 13 bases in between. The CDR3 extends over 14 amino acids. Per germline, CDR1 SGHNT and CDR2 YENEEA. The treatment: roughly 10-day PBMC culture with coronavirus spike peptide pools or control peptides (ViraFEST assay). Peptide pools at approximately 11 ug/ml and IL-2 at about 9.6 IU/ml were added to cultures of 1.5 million to 2.5 million PBMCs per well. Details on this clonotype: Its antigen remains unidentified.

Cultured CD4+ T-cell DNA underwent Oncomine TCR Beta short-read sequencing. MiXCR was run by TCRdb on the PCR reads, yielding one entry per CDR3 protein. Among 15,000 to 20,000 distinct CDR3 sequences listed, over 50% were seen once. The TCR originated in a human donor who had recovered from COVID-19. The specimen was CD4+ T cells from blood, cultured in vitro. This chain connects TRBV11-3 to TRBJ1-1, with D unclear. The chain's CDR3 is CASSSRFGGTEAFF. The CDR3 bases are TGTGCCAGCAGCTCCCGGTTTGGTGGCACTGAAGCTTTCTTT.